The 3 T cell receptor beta chains below all came from one sample that was sequenced in a study of blood T cell repertoires in COVID-19. The table came from immunoSEQ multiplex PCR; TCRdb's copy has only in-frame clones and leaves some out. Here the sample spans 110,000 or so clones, 60% to 85% being singletons. Sequenced sample: peripheral blood. The source of these receptors is a man in his 70s with acute or convalescent COVID-19.

DNA for the CDR3: TGCGCCAGCAGTATCGACAGGGGTGGCGGTGAGCAGTTCTTC. Residues: CASSIDRGGGEQFF. The genes are TRBV5-1 and TRBJ2-1; 8 nucleotides align to TRBD1. After removal of 5 bases from V and 9 bases from J, the junction contained 10 bases not matched to a gene. There are 14 residues in the CDR3. Germline lookup yields CDR1 SGHRS and CDR2 YFSETQ.

This rearrangement joins TRBV2 to TRBJ2-7, with 10 nucleotides matching TRBD2. After removal of 3 bases from V and 0 bases from J, the junction contained 8 bases not matched to a gene. CDR1 is SNHLY and CDR2 is FYNNEI in the germline V gene. The CDR3 totals 17 residues. CDR3 nucleotide sequence: TGTGCCAGCAGTGATACTAGCGGGAAGCCCAGCTCCTACGAGCAGTACTTC. Its protein product is CASSDTSGKPSSYEQYF. Complete variable domain (other parts from reference TRBV2 and TRBJ2-7): EPEVTQTPSHQVTQMGQEVILRCVPISNHLYFYWYRQILGQKVEFLVSFYNNEISEKSEIFDDQFSVERPDGSNFTLKIRSTKLEDSAMYFCASSDTSGKPSSYEQYFGPGTRLTVT.

The sample holds a few counts of this clone. The J gene is TRBJ2-3, the V gene TRBV18; D uncertain. CDR3 length: 15 residues. V shed 0 bases and J shed 4 bases, with 11 bases lying between them. Germline V gene data show CDR1 as KGHSH and CDR2 as LQKENI. The CDR3: CASSPPTSSPDTQYF. The CDR3 DNA is TGTGCCAGCTCACCACCTACTTCAAGCCCAGATACGCAGTATTTT.